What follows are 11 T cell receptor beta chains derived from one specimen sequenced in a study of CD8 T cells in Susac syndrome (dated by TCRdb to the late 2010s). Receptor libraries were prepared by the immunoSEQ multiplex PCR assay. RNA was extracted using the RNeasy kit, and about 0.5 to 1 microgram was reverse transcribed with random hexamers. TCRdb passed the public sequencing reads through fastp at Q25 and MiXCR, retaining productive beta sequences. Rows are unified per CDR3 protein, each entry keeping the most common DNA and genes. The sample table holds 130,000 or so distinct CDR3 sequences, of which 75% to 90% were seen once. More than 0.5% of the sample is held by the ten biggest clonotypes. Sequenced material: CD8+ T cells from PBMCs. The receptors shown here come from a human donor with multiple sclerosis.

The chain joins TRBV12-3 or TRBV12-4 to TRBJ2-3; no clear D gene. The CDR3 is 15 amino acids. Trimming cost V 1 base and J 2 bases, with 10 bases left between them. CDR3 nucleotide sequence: TGTGCCAGCAGTTTAGACCCCGACTCCACAGATACGCAGTATTTT. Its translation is CASSLDPDSTDTQYF.

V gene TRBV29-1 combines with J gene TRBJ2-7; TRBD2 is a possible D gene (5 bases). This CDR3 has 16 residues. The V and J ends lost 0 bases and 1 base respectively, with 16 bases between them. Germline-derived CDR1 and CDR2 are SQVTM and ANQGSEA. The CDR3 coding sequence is TGCAGCGTTGAAGAAGGAGGAATCACGGGGTCCTACGAGCAGTACGTC. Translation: CSVEEGGITGSYEQYV.

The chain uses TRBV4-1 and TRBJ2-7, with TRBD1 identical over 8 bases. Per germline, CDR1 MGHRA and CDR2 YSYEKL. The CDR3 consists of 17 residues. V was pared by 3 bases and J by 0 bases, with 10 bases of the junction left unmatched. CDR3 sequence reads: CASSHLTGTGISYEQYF. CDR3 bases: TGCGCCAGCAGCCACCTAACCGGGACAGGTATCTCCTACGAGCAGTACTTC.

CDR3 sequence: CASSLGQGSSYEQYV. CDR3 nucleotide sequence: TGTGCCAGCAGTTTAGGACAGGGCTCCTCCTACGAGCAGTACGTC. The chain recombines TRBV28 with TRBJ2-7, with 8 bases matching TRBD1. Germline V gene lookup returns CDR1 MDHEN and CDR2 SYDVKM. This CDR3 comprises 15 residues. Trimming removed 2 bases from V and 0 bases from J; junction bases left unmatched: 3.

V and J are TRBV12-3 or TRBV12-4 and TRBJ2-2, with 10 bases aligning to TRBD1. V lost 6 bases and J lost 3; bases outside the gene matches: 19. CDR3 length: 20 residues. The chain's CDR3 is CASRPLPGTGVEVYTGELFF. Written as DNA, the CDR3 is TGTGCCAGCAGGCCTTTACCCGGGACAGGGGTTGAAGTGTACACCGGGGAGCTGTTTTTT.

The chain's CDR3 is CASSFRQGQSYNEQFF. The CDR3 bases are TGTGCCAGCAGCTTCCGACAGGGGCAGTCCTACAATGAGCAGTTCTTC. The rearrangement joins TRBV9 to TRBJ2-1, with TRBD1 identical over 8 bases. CDR3 size: 16 residues. Per the germline V gene, CDR1 is SGDLS and CDR2 is YYNGEE. V was pared by 4 bases and J by 1 base, with 7 bases of the junction left unmatched.

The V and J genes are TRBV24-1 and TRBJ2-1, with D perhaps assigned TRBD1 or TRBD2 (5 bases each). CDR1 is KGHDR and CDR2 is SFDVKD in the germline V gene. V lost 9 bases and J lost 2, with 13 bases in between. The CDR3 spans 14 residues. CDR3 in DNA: TGTGCCACCCAGGGACCGAGCCCCTACAATGAGCAGTTCTTC. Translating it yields CATQGPSPYNEQFF.

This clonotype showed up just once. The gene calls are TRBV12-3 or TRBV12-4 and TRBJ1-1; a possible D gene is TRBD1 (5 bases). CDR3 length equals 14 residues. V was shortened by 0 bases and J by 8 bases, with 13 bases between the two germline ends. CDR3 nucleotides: TGTGCCAGCAGTTTAGCCCGGGGAGCAGGGGAAGCTTTCTTT. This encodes CASSLARGAGEAFF.

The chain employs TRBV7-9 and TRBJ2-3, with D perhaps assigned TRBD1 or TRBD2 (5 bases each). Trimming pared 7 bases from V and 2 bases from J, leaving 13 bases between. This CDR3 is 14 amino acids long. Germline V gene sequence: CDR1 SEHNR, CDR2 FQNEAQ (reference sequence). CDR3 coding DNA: TGTGCCAGCAACCGGGGCTCAGACACAGATACGCAGTATTTT. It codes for CASNRGSDTDTQYF.

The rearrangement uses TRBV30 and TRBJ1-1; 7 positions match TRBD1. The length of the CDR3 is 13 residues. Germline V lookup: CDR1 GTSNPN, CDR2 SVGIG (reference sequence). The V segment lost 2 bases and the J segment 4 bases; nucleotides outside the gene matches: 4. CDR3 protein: CAWSTTGPTEAFF. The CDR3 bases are TGTGCCTGGAGTACGACAGGGCCCACTGAAGCTTTCTTT.

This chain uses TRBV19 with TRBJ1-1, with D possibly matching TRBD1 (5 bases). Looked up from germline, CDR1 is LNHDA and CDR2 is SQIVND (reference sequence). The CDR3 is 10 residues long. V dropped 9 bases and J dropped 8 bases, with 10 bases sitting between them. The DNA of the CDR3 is TGTGCCAGCGGGGGTTCGGAAGCTTTCTTT. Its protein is CASGGSEAFF.